This T cell receptor (beta chain) was documented in a study of blood T cell repertoires in COVID-19 (TCRdb year 2020). Context from the whole study: Samples from collaborators originated in the United States, Italy and Spain and spanned both the acute and convalescent phases of COVID-19. The repertoires were released in a freely available public database meant as a resource for research on the immune response to SARS-CoV-2. Where HLA class I and class II types were available, the types were taken from metadata supplied by the sample provider, not from assay-based typing. Subjects who had been exposed to COVID-19, were actively infected with it, or had recovered from it provided the deeply sampled blood TCRbeta repertoires that made up the dataset. A de-identified subject ID, COVID-19 status, age in years and sex were almost always included in the sample metadata. The samples were drawn from two sources: the first 160 participants of the ongoing ImmuneRACE study, and approximately 1,300 subjects contributed by 6 global collaborators. The material from the prospective study consisted of cDNA or gDNA derived from T cells, B-cell-depleted T cells, or PBMCs.

CDR1 SGHTA and CDR2 FQGNSA were looked up in the germline V gene. The germline V and J ends show losses of 5 bases and 1 base respectively, and no gene match explains 7 bases of the junction. Taken from cysteine to phenylalanine, the CDR3 has 16 residues. The sequence is cut down to CDR3 DNA, 48 bases in frame from base 1. Collaborating institutions collected whole blood in K2EDTA tubes following their own protocols. Collaborator samples were shipped for TCRbeta analysis as frozen whole blood, isolated PBMCs, or DNA extracted from either sample type. TCRbeta CDR3 regions were amplified from genomic DNA using the immunoSEQ Assay, a bias-controlled multiplex PCR. In the paper's pipeline: The number of nucleated cells in each sample was estimated by amplification of reference gene primers within the assay. Sequence reads were collapsed and filtered to measure the absolute abundance of every unique TCRbeta CDR3 rearrangement. Productive Simpson clonality was computed per sample as the square root of Simpson's diversity index over productive rearrangements. In its TCRdb copy, this immuneACCESS table keeps in-frame sequences only and misses some clones. Where compared with another copy, unresolved V genes explain less than half of these, and the others have no known cause. V, J and clone size were drawn from that table, and D and trimming were deduced from the DNA. The table for this sample lists about 260,000 clones; approximately 89% of them were counted only once. The ten largest clones take up less than 3% of the sample.

The paper as a whole reports these results and caveats: How much clinical and demographic metadata was included differed by source and by participant, and the metadata was provided uncurated.

A word on this clone: The target of this receptor is not known. No base-level quality is on record; no much larger clone is a single base apart.

The chain couples TRBV7-2 to TRBJ1-5, and TRBD1 aligns with 8 junction nucleotides. The sequence was obtained from a woman in her forties or fifties with acute or convalescent COVID-19. Sequenced input: peripheral blood. The sequenced DNA: TGTGCCAGCAGCCCCGACAGGGGCGAGAGCAATCAGCCCCAGCATTTT. Its translation reads: CASSPDRGESNQPQHF. Joined to the reference TRBV7-2 and TRBJ1-5 proteins, this CDR3 gives the full variable domain: GAGVSQSPSNKVTEKGKDVELRCDPISGHTALYWYRQSLGQGLEFLIYFQGNSAPDKSGLPSDRFSAERTGGSVSTLTIQRTQQEDSAVYLCASSPDRGESNQPQHFGDGTRLSIL.